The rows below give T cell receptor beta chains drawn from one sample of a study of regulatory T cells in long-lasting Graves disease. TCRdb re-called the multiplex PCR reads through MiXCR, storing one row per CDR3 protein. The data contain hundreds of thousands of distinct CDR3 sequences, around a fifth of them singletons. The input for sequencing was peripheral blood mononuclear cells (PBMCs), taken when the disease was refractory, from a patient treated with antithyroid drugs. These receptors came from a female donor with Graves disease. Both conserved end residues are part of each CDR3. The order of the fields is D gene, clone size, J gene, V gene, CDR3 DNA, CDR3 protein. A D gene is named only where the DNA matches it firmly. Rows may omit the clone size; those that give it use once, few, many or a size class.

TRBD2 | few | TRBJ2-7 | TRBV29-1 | TGCAGCGTGGTAGCGGGAGATAGAAACGAGCAGTACTTC | CSVVAGDRNEQYF
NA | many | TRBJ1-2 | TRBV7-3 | TGTGCCAGCAGCTTACAAGCAGGTTCAAACTATGGCTACACCTTC | CASSLQAGSNYGYTF
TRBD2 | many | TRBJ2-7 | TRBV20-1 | TGCAGTGCTCCCCCTCTTGCTAGCGGGGACCACGAGCAGTACTTC | CSAPPLASGDHEQYF
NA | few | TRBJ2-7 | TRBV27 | TGTGCCAGCAGTTTAAGTCTAAGGGCGGGGTCCTCCTACGAGCAGTACTTC | CASSLSLRAGSSYEQYF
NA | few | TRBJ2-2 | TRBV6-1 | TGTGCCAGCAGGACAGTGATGAACACCGGGGAGCTGTTTTTT | CASRTVMNTGELFF
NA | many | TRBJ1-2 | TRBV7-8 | TGTGCCAGCAGCTTAACCCGGGACGGATCTTCCTATGGCTACACCTTC | CASSLTRDGSSYGYTF
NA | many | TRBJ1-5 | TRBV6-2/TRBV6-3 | TGTGCCAGCAGTTACGGGCGGAACAATCAGCCCCAGCATTTT | CASSYGRNNQPQHF
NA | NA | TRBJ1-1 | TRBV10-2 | TGCGCCAGCATTTCTCCGTCCAAAAGGAACACTGAAGCTTTCTTT | CASISPSKRNTEAFF
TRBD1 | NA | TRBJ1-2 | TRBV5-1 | TGCGCCAGCAGCTTGGCCTTAGGGACAGAGGACTATGGCTACACCTTC | CASSLALGTEDYGYTF
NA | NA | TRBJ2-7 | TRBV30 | TGTGCCTGGAGTGTAATGGGGAGCCGGTACTTC | CAWSVMGSRYF
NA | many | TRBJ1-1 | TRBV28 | TGTGCCAGCAGCCCCGCCGGGGGGCGGAAAACTGAAGCTTTCTTT | CASSPAGGRKTEAFF
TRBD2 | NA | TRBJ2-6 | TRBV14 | TGTGCCAGCGGGACGACTAGCGGGGGGCCTTCTAAGAGCTCTGGGGCCAACGTCCTGACTTTC | CASGTTSGGPSKSSGANVLTF
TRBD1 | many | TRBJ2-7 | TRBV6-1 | TGTGCCAGCAGGCGACAGGGAGCCTACGAGCAGTACTTC | CASRRQGAYEQYF
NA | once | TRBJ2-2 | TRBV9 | TGTGCCAGCAGCGTTGGGTCGGGGAACACCGGGGAGCTGTTTTTT | CASSVGSGNTGELFF
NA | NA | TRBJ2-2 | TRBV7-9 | TGTGCCAGCACTCCACCCCCCACCGGGGAGCTGTTTTTT | CASTPPPTGELFF
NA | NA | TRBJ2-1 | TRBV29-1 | TGCAGCGTTGAGGGAGTTGGGTCCTACAATGAGCAGTTCTTC | CSVEGVGSYNEQFF
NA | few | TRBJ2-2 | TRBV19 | TGTGCCAGTAGCGGAGCCCGGGAGCTGTTTTTT | CASSGARELFF
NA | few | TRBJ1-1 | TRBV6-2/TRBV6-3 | TGTGCCAGCAATAAATACGTCGGGCCTGAAGCTTTCTTT | CASNKYVGPEAFF
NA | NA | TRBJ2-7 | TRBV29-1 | TGCAGCGTTGTTGGGGTCTACGAGCAGTACTTC | CSVVGVYEQYF
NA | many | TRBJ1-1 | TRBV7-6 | TGTGCCAGCAGCGCTTCGACAGACACTGAAGCTTTCTTT | CASSASTDTEAFF
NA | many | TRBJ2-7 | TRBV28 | TGTGCCAGCAGCCCTACAGGCGACTCCTACGAGCAGTACTTC | CASSPTGDSYEQYF
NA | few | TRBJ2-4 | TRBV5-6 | TGTGCCAGCAGCTTATCCTCCGGGATAGCCAAAAACATTCAGTACTTC | CASSLSSGIAKNIQYF
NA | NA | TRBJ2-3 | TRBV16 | TGTGCCAGCAGCCAATCGGATACGCAGTATTTT | CASSQSDTQYF
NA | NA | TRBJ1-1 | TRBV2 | TGTGCCAGCAGCCCGTCTCTAGGACAGCTCACTGAAGCTTTCTTT | CASSPSLGQLTEAFF
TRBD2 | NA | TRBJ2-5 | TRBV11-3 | TGTGCCAGCAGCCCACTAGCGGGGGATGAGACCCAGTACTTC | CASSPLAGDETQYF
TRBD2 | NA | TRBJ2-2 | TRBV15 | TGTGCCACCCGGACTAGCGGGGGAACCGGGGAGCTGTTTTTT | CATRTSGGTGELFF
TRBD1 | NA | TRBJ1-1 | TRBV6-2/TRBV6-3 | TGTGCCAGCTACCCCGGGACAGGGGGCAGGTGGCGGTACACTGAAGCTTTCTTT | CASYPGTGGRWRYTEAFF
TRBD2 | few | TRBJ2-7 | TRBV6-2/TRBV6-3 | TGTGCCAGCAGTTACGGAGAGCGGGGTGCCTACGAGCAGTACTTC | CASSYGERGAYEQYF
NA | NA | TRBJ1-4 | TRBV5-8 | TGTGCCAGCAGCTTCCCCCGGGGTAGGATGACTAATGAAAAACTGTTTTTT | CASSFPRGRMTNEKLFF
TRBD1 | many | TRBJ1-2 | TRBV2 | TGTGCCAGCAGATCCATCGGGACAGGGGGGGATGGCTACACCTTC | CASRSIGTGGDGYTF
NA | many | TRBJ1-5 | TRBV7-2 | TGTGCCAGCAGCTTAAATTCGGGGGAAGATCAGCCCCAGCATTTT | CASSLNSGEDQPQHF
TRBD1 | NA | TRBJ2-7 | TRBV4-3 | TGCGCCAGCAGCCAAACCGGGACAGCGTCCTACGAGCAGTACTTC | CASSQTGTASYEQYF
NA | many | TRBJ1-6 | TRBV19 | TGTGCCAGTAGTATTGTCTCCTACTATGACGGGAATTCACCCCTCCACTTT | CASSIVSYYDGNSPLHF
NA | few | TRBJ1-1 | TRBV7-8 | TGTGCCAGCAGCCGCCGGGGGGGGACTGAAGCTTTCTTT | CASSRRGGTEAFF
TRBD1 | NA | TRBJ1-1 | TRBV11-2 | TGTGCCAGCAGCGGAAACAGGGGGGTGAACACTGAAGCTTTCTTT | CASSGNRGVNTEAFF
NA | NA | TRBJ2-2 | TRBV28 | TGTGCCAGCAGGGCAGGGATGAACACCGGGGAGCTGTTTTTT | CASRAGMNTGELFF
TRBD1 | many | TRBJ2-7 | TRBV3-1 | TGTGCCAGCAGCCAGGACAGGGGCTACGAGCAGTACTTC | CASSQDRGYEQYF
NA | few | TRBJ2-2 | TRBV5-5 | TGTGCCAGCAGCCCTCCAGGGAGAACCACCGGGGAGCTGTTTTTT | CASSPPGRTTGELFF
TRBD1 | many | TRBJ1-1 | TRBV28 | TGTGCCAGCAGTTCCGGACAGGGGGTCACTGAAGCTTTCTTT | CASSSGQGVTEAFF
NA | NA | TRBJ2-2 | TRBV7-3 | TGTGCCAGCAGCCTACAGGCAGGGGGGTACACCGGGGAGCTGTTTTTT | CASSLQAGGYTGELFF
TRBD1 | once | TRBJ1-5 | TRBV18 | TGTGCCAGCTCACCGCTGGACAGGGCGGGGGGTCAGCCCCAGCATTTT | CASSPLDRAGGQPQHF
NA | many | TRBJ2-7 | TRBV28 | TGTGCCAGCAGTTCGGCAGAACTACGAGGGCAGTACTTC | CASSSAELRGQYF
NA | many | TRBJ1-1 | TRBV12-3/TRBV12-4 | TGTGCCAGCAGCACCCAGGACGCTATGATGACTGAAGCTTTCTTT | CASSTQDAMMTEAFF
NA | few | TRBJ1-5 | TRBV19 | TGTGCCAGTCGGGGCAGGGGTGGTCAGCCCCAGCATTTT | CASRGRGGQPQHF
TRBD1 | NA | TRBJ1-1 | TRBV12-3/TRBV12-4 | TGTGCCAGCAGGTATAATCCGGCAGGGGGCCCCGAAGCTTTCTTT | CASRYNPAGGPEAFF
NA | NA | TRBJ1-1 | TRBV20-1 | TGCAGTGCTAAAACACCAACAGGGATCACTGAAGCTTTCTTT | CSAKTPTGITEAFF
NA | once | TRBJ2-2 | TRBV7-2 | TGTGCCAGCAGCTTGATAGTCCCCGGGGAGCTGTTTTTT | CASSLIVPGELFF
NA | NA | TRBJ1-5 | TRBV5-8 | TGTGCCAGCAGCCACTTAATCCGGGGTCAGCCCCAGCATTTT | CASSHLIRGQPQHF